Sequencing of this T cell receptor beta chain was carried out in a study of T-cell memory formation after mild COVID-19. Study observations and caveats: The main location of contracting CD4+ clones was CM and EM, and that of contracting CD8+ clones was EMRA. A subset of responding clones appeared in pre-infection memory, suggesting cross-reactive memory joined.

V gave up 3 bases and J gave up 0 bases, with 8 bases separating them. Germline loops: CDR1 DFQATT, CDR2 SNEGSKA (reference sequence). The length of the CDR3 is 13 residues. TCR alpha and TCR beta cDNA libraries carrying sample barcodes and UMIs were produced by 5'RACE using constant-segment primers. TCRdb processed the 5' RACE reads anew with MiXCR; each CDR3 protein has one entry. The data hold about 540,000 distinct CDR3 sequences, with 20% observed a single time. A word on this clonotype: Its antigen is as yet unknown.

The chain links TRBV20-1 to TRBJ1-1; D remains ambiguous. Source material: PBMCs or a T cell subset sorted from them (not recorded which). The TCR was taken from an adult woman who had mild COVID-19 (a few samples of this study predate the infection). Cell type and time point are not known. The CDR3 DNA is TGCAGTGCTAGGTCCAGGCTGAACACTGAAGCTTTCTTT. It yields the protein CSARSRLNTEAFF.